One sample yielded the 18 T cell receptor beta chains listed below, sequenced in a study of technical replicates of blood from a few donors. The protocol was immunoSEQ multiplex PCR, while the TCRdb copy is restricted to in-frame clones and leaves out a portion. The repertoire has approximately 79,000 clones, 95% to 98% of them found once; the top ten carry under 0.2%. Specimen: T cells isolated from PBMCs. The source is a human donor in good health.

The DNA of the CDR3 is TGCGCCAGCAGCCAAGATCAAGGACAGGGGATCCAGGGCTACACCTTC. Amino acids: CASSQDQGQGIQGYTF. The chain has TRBV4-1 and TRBJ1-2, with 9 bases that match TRBD1. The germline CDR1 and CDR2 sequences are MGHRA and YSYEKL. The CDR3 contains 16 residues. V shed 0 bases, J shed 8 bases, and the junction held 10 bases outside the gene matches.

V and J are TRBV13 and TRBJ2-5; D is uncertain. The CDR3 has 15 residues. Deletions cut 5 bases from V and 5 bases from J, with 18 bases between. The germline V gene has CDR1 PRHDT and CDR2 FYEKMQ (reference sequence). CDR3 sequence: CASSPPYSIRETQYF. DNA for the CDR3: TGTGCCAGCAGCCCTCCCTATAGCATTCGGGAGACCCAGTACTTC.

The V and J genes are TRBV27 and TRBJ2-5, with 8 bases fitting TRBD2. The trim removed 2 bases at V and 4 bases at J, leaving 9 bases unmatched. The CDR3 runs to 16 residues. The germline CDR1 and CDR2 sequences are MNHEY and SMNVEV (reference sequence). The CDR3 DNA reads TGTGCCAGCAGTTTAAAGACGGGAGGGCCAGGAGAGACCCAGTACTTC. It encodes CASSLKTGGPGETQYF.

The rearrangement joins TRBV4-1 to TRBJ2-7; 9 bases fit TRBD1. Trimming cost V 4 bases and J 2 bases; bases outside gene matches: 6. The CDR3 covers 15 residues. From germline, CDR1 is MGHRA and CDR2 YSYEKL. The chain's CDR3 is CASSPGQGNPYEQYF. Written as DNA, the CDR3 is TGCGCCAGCAGCCCGGGACAGGGAAACCCCTACGAGCAGTACTTC.

This sequence joins TRBV9 and TRBJ1-2; unclear D gene. V was shortened by 6 bases and J by 7 bases, with 16 bases between the two germline ends. CDR1 is SGDLS and CDR2 is YYNGEE in the germline V gene. This CDR3 comprises 13 residues. The CDR3 DNA follows: TGTGCCAGCACCCCCGGGGTCTCGACTGGCTACACCTTC. It translates to CASTPGVSTGYTF. Together with reference TRBV9 and TRBJ1-2, the CDR3 gives the full variable domain: DSGVTQTPKHLITATGQRVTLRCSPRSGDLSVYWYQQSLDQGLQFLIQYYNGEERAKGNILERFSAQQFPDLHSELNLSSLELGDSALYFCASTPGVSTGYTFGSGTRLTVV.

This chain connects TRBV5-4 to TRBJ1-6, with 7 bases aligning to TRBD1. Unmatched junction bases numbered 11, after V lost 1 base and J lost 4 bases. The germline V gene encodes CDR1 SGHNT and CDR2 YYREEE (reference sequence). This CDR3 has 18 amino acids. The CDR3 loop reads CASSLSAGGTTYNSPLHF. CDR3 nucleotides: TGTGCCAGCAGCTTGTCGGCAGGGGGTACTACTTATAATTCACCCCTCCACTTT.

The rearrangement uses TRBV28 and TRBJ1-2, with 10 bases fitting TRBD1. CDR3 length: 15 residues. The germline V gene encodes CDR1 MDHEN and CDR2 SYDVKM. The V and J ends lost 6 bases and 7 bases, in that order; junction bases with no gene match: 11. The CDR3 DNA reads as TGTGCCAGCAGGCCGGGACAGGGGCGTCGGGGTGGCTACACCTTC. Amino acid sequence: CASRPGQGRRGGYTF.

This sequence joins TRBV4-1 and TRBJ1-1; tentatively, D is TRBD1 (6 bases). Between the trimmed V and J ends, which lost 3 bases and 5 bases, there was a span of 10 bases. Germline V gene sequence: CDR1 MGHRA, CDR2 YSYEKL. CDR3 length equals 13 residues. CDR3 sequence reads: CASSQSGVTEAFF. In nucleotides, the CDR3 is TGCGCCAGCAGCCAGTCAGGGGTTACTGAAGCTTTCTTT.

J is TRBJ1-4 and V is TRBV18; D is undetermined. The V gene's germline CDR1 is KGHSH and CDR2 LQKENI. The CDR3 is 14 amino acids. V lost 6 bases and J 7 bases, leaving 15 bases between the germline ends. This CDR3 reads CASSAGLAGEKLFF. DNA for the CDR3: TGTGCCAGCTCCGCCGGGCTAGCGGGTGAAAAACTGTTTTTT.

In its sample, this clone was seen once. V and J are TRBV19 and TRBJ2-7; no definite D call. Germline CDR1 is LNHDA and CDR2 is SQIVND (reference sequence). V gave up 2 bases and J gave up 0 bases, with 5 bases separating them. This CDR3 contains 13 residues. CDR3 sequence: CASSIPSSYEQYF. The CDR3 DNA reads as TGTGCCAGTAGTATACCGAGCTCCTACGAGCAGTACTTC.

The chain joins TRBV7-9 to TRBJ2-1, with a weak D call TRBD2 (5 bases). The length of the CDR3 is 13 residues. V lost 3 bases, J lost 10 bases, and 13 bases lay in between. Per the germline V gene, CDR1 is SEHNR and CDR2 is FQNEAQ (reference sequence). This CDR3 is CASSFGELGEQFF. Here the CDR3 DNA reads TGTGCCAGCAGCTTCGGGGAGCTGGGGGAGCAGTTCTTC.

J is TRBJ2-3 and V is TRBV4-1; weak D call: TRBD2 (7 bases). V was pared by 0 bases and J by 2 bases, with 15 bases between. There are 17 residues in the CDR3. CDR1 MGHRA and CDR2 YSYEKL come from the germline V gene. For the CDR3, the DNA is TGCGCCAGCAGCCAAGATGGGGAGGGGGACCCCACAGATACGCAGTATTTT. It yields the protein CASSQDGEGDPTDTQYF.

The chain has TRBV7-2 and TRBJ2-5; 7 bases agree with TRBD2. From germline, CDR1 is SGHTA and CDR2 FQGNSA. J gave up 7 bases and V 5 bases, and 19 bases lay outside the gene matches. This CDR3 contains 17 residues. The DNA for the CDR3 is TGTGCCAGCAGCCTGAACGGTGGGGTCGCCGGCGGGGGGACCCAGTACTTC. Amino acids: CASSLNGGVAGGGTQYF.

This CDR3 is CALERSGGGYPSGANVLTF. The CDR3 bases are TGTGCCTTGGAGAGGTCAGGGGGCGGCTACCCCTCTGGGGCCAACGTCCTGACTTTC. The chain links TRBV30 to TRBJ2-6, with 8 bases aligning to TRBD1. The V segment lost 7 bases and the J segment 0 bases; nucleotides outside the gene matches: 17. Germline V gene lookup returns CDR1 GTSNPN and CDR2 SVGIG (reference sequence). CDR3 length equals 19 residues.

The V call is TRBV11-2, the J call TRBJ2-1, with 14 nucleotides matching TRBD2. The CDR3 is 14 residues long. After removal of 0 bases from V and 16 bases from J, the junction contained 5 bases not matched to a gene. Germline V gene data show CDR1 as SGHAT and CDR2 as FQNNGV. CDR3 nucleotides: TGTGCCAGCAGCTTAGAGGGACTAGCGGGAGTGCTTTTCTTC. This translates into CASSLEGLAGVLFF.

CDR3 loop: CATSSGQNEQFF. Here the CDR3 DNA reads TGTGCCACCAGCAGTGGACAGAATGAGCAGTTCTTC. The rearrangement links TRBV15 to TRBJ2-1; D possibly corresponds to TRBD1 (6 bases). Germline CDR1 reads LNHNV; CDR2 reads YYDKDF (reference sequence). The CDR3 contains 12 residues. The ends were cut back, 3 bases at V and 7 bases at J, with 7 bases in the middle.

V and J are TRBV6-1 and TRBJ1-4; TRBD1 is a possible D gene (5 bases). This CDR3 has 16 amino acids. CDR1 MNHNS and CDR2 SASEGT come from the germline V gene. The ends were cut back, 2 bases at V and 4 bases at J, with 14 bases in the middle. The CDR3 sequence is CASSETYGGYNEKLFF. The CDR3, as DNA: TGTGCCAGCAGTGAAACCTACGGGGGGTATAATGAAAAACTGTTTTTT.

The rearrangement joins TRBV6-1 to TRBJ2-7, with TRBD1 identical over 7 bases. Germline V lookup: CDR1 MNHNS, CDR2 SASEGT. This CDR3 region has 14 residues. V lost 3 bases, J lost 4 bases, and 6 bases stayed unmatched. CDR3 sequence reads: CASSDATGWYEQYF. The CDR3 DNA follows: TGTGCCAGCAGTGACGCGACAGGGTGGTACGAGCAGTACTTC.